Included here is one T cell receptor (beta chain) sequence, with context. The data derive from a study of regulatory T cells in long-lasting Graves disease. Stated time point: newly diagnosed GD, antithyroid drugs for less than 3 months. Generation of the TCR library employed RNA extracted from PBMCs. From an endocrinology department in Xi'an, China, came the patients. V dropped 7 bases and J dropped 2 bases, with 14 bases sitting between them. The CDR3 totals 14 residues. Germline V lookup: CDR1 LNHDA, CDR2 SQIVND (reference sequence). Construction of the TCR beta libraries employed iRepertoire HTBI primers in conjunction with Arm-PCR of CDR3 regions. TCRdb redid the calling of the multiplex PCR reads with MiXCR, one entry per CDR3 protein. This sample yields roughly 530,000 distinct CDR3 sequences, of which roughly a sixth are seen a single time; around 25% belongs to the top ten. This same sample was also taken into another study, of T cells in Graves' hyperthyroidism and ophthalmopathy.

This specimen was peripheral blood mononuclear cells (PBMCs), taken at new diagnosis, from a patient treated with antithyroid drugs. The clonotype comes from a woman aged 40 to 65 with Graves disease. J is TRBJ1-2 and V is TRBV19; D is uncertain. The CDR3 DNA reads as TGTGCCAGTAATCCCGGAGGGCTGAACTATGGCTACACCTTC. This encodes CASNPGGLNYGYTF. The full variable domain, its missing parts supplied by reference TRBV19 and TRBJ1-2, is DGGITQSPKYLFRKEGQNVTLSCEQNLNHDAMYWYRQDPGQGLRLIYYSQIVNDFQKGDIAEGYSVSREKKESFPLTVTSAQKNPTAFYLCASNPGGLNYGYTFGSGTRLTVV.